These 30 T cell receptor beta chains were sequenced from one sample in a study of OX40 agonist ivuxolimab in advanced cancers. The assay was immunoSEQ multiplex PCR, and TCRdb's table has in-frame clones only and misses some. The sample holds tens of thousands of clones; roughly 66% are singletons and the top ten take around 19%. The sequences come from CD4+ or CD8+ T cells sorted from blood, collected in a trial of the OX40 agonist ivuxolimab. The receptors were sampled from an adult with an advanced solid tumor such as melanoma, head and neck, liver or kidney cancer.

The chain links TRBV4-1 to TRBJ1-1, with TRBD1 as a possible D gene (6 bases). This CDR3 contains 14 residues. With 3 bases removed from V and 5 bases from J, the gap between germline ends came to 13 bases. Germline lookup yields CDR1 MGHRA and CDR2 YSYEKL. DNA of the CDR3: TGCGCCAGCAGCCATCAGGGGCTCGGGACTGAAGCTTTCTTT. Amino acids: CASSHQGLGTEAFF.

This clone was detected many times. The CDR3 DNA reads as TGTGCCAGTAGTTTCTCCGGAAACTACGAGCAGTACTTC. It encodes CASSFSGNYEQYF. The chain is built from TRBV19 and TRBJ2-7; D gene ambiguous. V was cut by 5 bases and J by 3 bases, with 11 bases left in between. In germline, CDR1 is LNHDA, CDR2 SQIVND (reference sequence). This CDR3 comprises 13 residues.

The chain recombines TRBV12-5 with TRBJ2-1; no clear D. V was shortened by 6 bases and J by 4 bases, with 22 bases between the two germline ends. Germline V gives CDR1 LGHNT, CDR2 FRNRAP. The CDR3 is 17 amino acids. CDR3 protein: CASGSFLPRTGYNEQFF. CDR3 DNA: TGTGCTAGTGGCTCCTTCTTGCCGAGGACCGGTTACAATGAGCAGTTCTTC.

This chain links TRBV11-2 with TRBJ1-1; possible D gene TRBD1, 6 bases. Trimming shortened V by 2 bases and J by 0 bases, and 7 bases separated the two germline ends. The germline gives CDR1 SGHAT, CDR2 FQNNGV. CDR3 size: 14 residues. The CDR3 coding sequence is TGTGCCAGCAGCTTAAGGGGGATGAACACTGAAGCTTTCTTT. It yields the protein CASSLRGMNTEAFF.

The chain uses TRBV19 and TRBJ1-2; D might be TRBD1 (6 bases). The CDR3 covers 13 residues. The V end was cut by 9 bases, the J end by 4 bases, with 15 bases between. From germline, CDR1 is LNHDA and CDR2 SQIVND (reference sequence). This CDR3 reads CASLDSPFYGYTF. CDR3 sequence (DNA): TGTGCCAGCCTGGACAGCCCTTTCTATGGCTACACCTTC.

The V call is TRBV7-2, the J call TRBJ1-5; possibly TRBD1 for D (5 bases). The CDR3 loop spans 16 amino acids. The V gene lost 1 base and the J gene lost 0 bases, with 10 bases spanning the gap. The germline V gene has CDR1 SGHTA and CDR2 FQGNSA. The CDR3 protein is CASSLGGVYSNQPQHF. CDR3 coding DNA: TGTGCCAGCAGCTTAGGAGGGGTCTATAGCAATCAGCCCCAGCATTTT.

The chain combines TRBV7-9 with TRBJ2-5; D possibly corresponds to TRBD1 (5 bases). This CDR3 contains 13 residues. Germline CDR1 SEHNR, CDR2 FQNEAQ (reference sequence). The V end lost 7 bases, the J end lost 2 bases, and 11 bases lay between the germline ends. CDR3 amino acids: CASTDSFQETQYF. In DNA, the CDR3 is TGTGCCAGCACCGACAGCTTTCAAGAGACCCAGTACTTC.

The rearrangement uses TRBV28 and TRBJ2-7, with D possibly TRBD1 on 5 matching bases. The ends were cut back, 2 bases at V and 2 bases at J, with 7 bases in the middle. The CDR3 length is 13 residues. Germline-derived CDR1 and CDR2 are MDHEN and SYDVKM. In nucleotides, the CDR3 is TGTGCCAGCAGTTTAGTGACAGCCTACGAGCAGTACTTC. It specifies CASSLVTAYEQYF.

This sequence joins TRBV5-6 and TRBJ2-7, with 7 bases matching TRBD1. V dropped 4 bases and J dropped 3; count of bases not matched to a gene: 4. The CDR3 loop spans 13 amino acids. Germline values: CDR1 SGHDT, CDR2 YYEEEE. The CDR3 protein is CASSHRGNYEQYF. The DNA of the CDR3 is TGTGCCAGCAGCCACAGGGGCAACTACGAGCAGTACTTC.

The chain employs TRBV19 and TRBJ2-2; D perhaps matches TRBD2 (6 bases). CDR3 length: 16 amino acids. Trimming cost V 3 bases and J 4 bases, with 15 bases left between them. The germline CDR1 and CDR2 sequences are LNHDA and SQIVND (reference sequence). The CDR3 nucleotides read TGTGCCAGTAGTATGGAGGGCCTCGGGGGCACCGGGGAGCTGTTTTTT. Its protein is CASSMEGLGGTGELFF.

The chain's CDR3 is CASSIGQYSNQPQHF. The CDR3 bases are TGTGCCAGTAGTATAGGGCAGTATAGCAATCAGCCCCAGCATTTT. The chain links TRBV19 to TRBJ1-5; D gene ambiguous. The V and J ends lost 1 base and 0 bases respectively, with 7 bases between them. Germline V lookup: CDR1 LNHDA, CDR2 SQIVND (reference sequence). The CDR3 extends over 15 amino acids.

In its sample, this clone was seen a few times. CDR3 coding DNA: TGTGCCAGCAGCCCAAACAGGGGGGGGCGTTTGAACTATGGCTACACCTTC. The encoded protein is CASSPNRGGRLNYGYTF. This chain joins TRBV7-6 and TRBJ1-2, with TRBD1 matching over 8 bases. Losses at the gene ends were 5 bases for V and 2 bases for J; bases not matched to a gene: 13. CDR3 size: 17 residues. In germline, CDR1 is SGHVS, CDR2 FNYEAQ.

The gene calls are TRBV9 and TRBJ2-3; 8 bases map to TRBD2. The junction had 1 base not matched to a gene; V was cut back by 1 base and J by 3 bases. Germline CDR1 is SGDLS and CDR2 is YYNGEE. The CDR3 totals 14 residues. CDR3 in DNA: TGTGCCAGCAGCGTAAGCGGGGGTACAGATACGCAGTATTTT. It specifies CASSVSGGTDTQYF.

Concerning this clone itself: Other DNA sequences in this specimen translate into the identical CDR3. The CDR3 coding sequence is TGTGCCAGCAGCCTCGGACGCTCCTACGAGCAGTACTTC. It specifies CASSLGRSYEQYF. This sequence joins TRBV5-6 and TRBJ2-7; D is uncertain. Between the trimmed V and J ends, which lost 4 bases and 0 bases, there was a span of 8 bases. The CDR3 is made up of 13 amino acids. Germline V gives CDR1 SGHDT, CDR2 YYEEEE.

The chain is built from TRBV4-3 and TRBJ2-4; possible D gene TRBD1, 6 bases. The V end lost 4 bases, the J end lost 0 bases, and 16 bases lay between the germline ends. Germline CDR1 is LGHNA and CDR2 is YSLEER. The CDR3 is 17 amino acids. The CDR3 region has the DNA TGCGCCAGCAGCCTCGAACCCGGGACATCAGCCAAAAACATTCAGTACTTC. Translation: CASSLEPGTSAKNIQYF.

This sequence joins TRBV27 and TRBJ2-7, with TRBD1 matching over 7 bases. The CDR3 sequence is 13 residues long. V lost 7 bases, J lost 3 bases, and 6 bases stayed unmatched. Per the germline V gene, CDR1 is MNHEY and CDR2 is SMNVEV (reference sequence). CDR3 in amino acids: CASTWTGHYEQYF. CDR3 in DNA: TGTGCCAGCACTTGGACAGGCCACTACGAGCAGTACTTC.

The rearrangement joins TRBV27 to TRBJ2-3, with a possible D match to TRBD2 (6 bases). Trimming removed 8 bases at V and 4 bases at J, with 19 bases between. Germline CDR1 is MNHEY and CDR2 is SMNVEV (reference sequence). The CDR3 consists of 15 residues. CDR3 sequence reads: CASGQGRGWADTQYF. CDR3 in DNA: TGTGCCAGCGGTCAGGGTCGGGGGTGGGCAGATACGCAGTATTTT.

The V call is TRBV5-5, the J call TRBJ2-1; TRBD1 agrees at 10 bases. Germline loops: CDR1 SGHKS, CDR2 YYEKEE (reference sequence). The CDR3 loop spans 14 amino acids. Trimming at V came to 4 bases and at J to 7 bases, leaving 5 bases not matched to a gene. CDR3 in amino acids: CASSPDRGVNEQFF. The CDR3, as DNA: TGTGCCAGCAGCCCGGACAGGGGGGTTAATGAGCAGTTCTTC.

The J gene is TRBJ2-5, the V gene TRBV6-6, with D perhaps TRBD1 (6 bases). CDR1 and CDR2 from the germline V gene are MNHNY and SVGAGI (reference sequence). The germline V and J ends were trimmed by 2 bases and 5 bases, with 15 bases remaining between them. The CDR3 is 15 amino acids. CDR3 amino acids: CASSYGGREEETQYF. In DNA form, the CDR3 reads TGTGCCAGCAGTTACGGGGGCAGGGAAGAGGAGACCCAGTACTTC.

The CDR3 here is CASSLVQGGHGYTF. The CDR3 nucleotides are TGTGCCAGCAGCTTAGTCCAAGGCGGGCATGGCTACACCTTC. V is TRBV7-9 and J is TRBJ1-2; D gene unclear. The CDR3 runs to 14 residues. In germline, CDR1 is SEHNR, CDR2 FQNEAQ (reference sequence). Trimming took off 1 base at V and 6 bases at J, with 12 bases between the two ends.

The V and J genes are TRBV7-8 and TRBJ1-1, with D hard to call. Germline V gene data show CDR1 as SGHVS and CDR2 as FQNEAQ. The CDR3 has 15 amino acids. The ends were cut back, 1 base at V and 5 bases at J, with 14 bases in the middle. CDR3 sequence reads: CASSLVGGLLTEAFF. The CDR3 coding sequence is TGTGCCAGCAGCTTAGTGGGAGGGCTTTTGACTGAAGCTTTCTTT.

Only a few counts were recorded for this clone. CDR3 nucleotides: TGTGCCAGCAGCTTAGCGAATACAGGGGGGCATGGCTACACCTTC. It encodes CASSLANTGGHGYTF. The gene calls are TRBV7-9 and TRBJ1-2; 8 bases are a match to TRBD1. Germline CDR1 and CDR2: SEHNR and FQNEAQ (reference sequence). After removal of 0 bases from V and 6 bases from J, the junction contained 6 bases not matched to a gene. The CDR3 has 15 amino acids.

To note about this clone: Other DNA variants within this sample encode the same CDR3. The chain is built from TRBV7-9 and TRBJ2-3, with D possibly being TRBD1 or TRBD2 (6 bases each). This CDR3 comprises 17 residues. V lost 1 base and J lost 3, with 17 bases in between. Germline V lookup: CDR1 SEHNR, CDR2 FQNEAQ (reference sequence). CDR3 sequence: CASSLGGLGGQTDTQYF. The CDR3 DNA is TGTGCCAGCAGCTTAGGAGGTCTCGGGGGACAAACAGATACGCAGTATTTT.

The CDR3, as DNA: TGTGCCTGCCCTGGCCTAGCCTACAATGAGCAGTTCTTC. Residues: CACPGLAYNEQFF. The chain is built from TRBV30 and TRBJ2-1; no clear D. V was pared by 6 bases and J by 2 bases, with 11 bases between. The CDR3 covers 13 residues. Germline CDR1 is GTSNPN and CDR2 is SVGIG (reference sequence).

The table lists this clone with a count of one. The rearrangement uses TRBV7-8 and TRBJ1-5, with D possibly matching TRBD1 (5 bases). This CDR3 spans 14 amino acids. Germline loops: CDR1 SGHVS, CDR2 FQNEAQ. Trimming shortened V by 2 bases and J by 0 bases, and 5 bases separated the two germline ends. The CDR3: CASSLQGSNQPQHF. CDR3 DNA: TGTGCCAGCAGCTTACAGGGTAGCAATCAGCCCCAGCATTTT.

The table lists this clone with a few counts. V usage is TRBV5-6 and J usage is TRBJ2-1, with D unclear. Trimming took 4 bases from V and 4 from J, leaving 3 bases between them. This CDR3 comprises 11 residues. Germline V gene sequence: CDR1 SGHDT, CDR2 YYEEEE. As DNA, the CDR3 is TGTGCCAGCAGCAGTTACAATGAGCAGTTCTTC. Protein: CASSSYNEQFF.

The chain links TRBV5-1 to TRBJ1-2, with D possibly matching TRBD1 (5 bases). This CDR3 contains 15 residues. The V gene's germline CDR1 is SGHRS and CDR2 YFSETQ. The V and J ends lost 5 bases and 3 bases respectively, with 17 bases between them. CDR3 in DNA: TGCGCCAGCAGGCCTCTCTCGACAGCATACTATGGCTACACCTTC. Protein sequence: CASRPLSTAYYGYTF.

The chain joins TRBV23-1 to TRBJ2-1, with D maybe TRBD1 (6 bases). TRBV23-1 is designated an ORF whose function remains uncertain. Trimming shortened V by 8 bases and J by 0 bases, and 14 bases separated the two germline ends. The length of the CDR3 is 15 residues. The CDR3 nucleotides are TGCGCCAGCTCGTCCCAGGGGAGCTCCTACAATGAGCAGTTCTTC. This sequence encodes CASSSQGSSYNEQFF.

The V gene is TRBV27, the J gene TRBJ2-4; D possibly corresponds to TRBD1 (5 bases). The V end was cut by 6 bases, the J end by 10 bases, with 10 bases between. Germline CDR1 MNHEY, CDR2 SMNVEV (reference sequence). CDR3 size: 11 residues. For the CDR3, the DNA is TGTGCCAGCAGGCAGGGTAGGATTCAGTACTTC. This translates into CASRQGRIQYF.

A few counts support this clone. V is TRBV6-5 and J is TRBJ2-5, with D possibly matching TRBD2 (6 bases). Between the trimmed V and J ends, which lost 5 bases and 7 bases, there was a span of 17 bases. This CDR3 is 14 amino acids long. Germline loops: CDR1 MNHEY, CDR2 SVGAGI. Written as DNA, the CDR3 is TGTGCCAGCAGTCCCACGCTAGCGAAGGGGACCCAGTACTTC. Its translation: CASSPTLAKGTQYF.